The T cell receptor beta chain under discussion was sequenced for a study of cytomegalovirus exposure and HLA in healthy donors. Primers: 60 Vbeta forward and 13 Jbeta reverse. This table comes from immunoSEQ multiplex PCR, and its TCRdb copy is limited to in-frame clones, with some not included. Among 100,000 or so clones, under 80% were seen once, and the ten largest hold roughly 8.6%. The CDR3 covers 15 residues. V dropped 0 bases and J dropped 7; count of bases not matched to a gene: 6. Germline V gene sequence: CDR1 SGHRS, CDR2 YFSETQ. Details on this clone: Its specificity is not known.

Study observations and caveats: For most subjects, TCR beta sequences were reported to predict HLA-A and HLA-B alleles with accuracy. Cytomegalovirus status was reportedly diagnosed by the classifier with high sensitivity and specificity.

The sample was PBMCs. The rearrangement joins TRBV5-1 to TRBJ1-2, with 10 bases that match TRBD1. This clonotype originated in a woman in her thirties or forties in good health and CMV-seropositive. The CDR3 loop is CASSLERQGARGYTF. The CDR3 nucleotides are TGCGCCAGCAGCTTGGAACGACAGGGGGCACGTGGCTACACCTTC.